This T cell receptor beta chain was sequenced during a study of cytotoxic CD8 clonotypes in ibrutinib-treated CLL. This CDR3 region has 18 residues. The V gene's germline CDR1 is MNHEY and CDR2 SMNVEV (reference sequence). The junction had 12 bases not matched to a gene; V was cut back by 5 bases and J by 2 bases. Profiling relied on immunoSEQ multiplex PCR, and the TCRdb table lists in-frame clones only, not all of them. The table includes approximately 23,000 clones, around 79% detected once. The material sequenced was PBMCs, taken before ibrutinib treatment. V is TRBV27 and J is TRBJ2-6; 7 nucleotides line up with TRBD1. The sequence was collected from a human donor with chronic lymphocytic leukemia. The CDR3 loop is CASSLLGGPRTGANVLTF. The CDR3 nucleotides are TGTGCCAGCAGTCTCTTAGGGGGCCCAAGGACTGGGGCCAACGTCCTGACTTTC.